This entry describes one TCR beta chain. Its antigen is unidentified. This sample stems from a study of T cell responses to AZD1222 COVID-19 vaccine. Findings of the study overall: A mostly white British donor set with more females was recruited, and clonal diversity was possibly underestimated. Regions 160-218 and 743-854 held dominance among vaccine-associated CD4 TCRs, which spanned spike. Repertoires were sampled only after the peak T cell response.

Assay used: immunoSEQ multiplex PCR; TCRdb lists only in-frame clones, some missing. The data hold roughly 100,000 clones, with 80% to 90% observed a single time. Trimming removed 9 bases at V and 4 bases at J, with 18 bases between. CDR3 length: 14 residues. Germline loops: CDR1 SGHNT, CDR2 YENEEA. The sequenced sample was peripheral blood, obtained on day 0 of AZD1222 vaccination. The chain is built from TRBV11-3 and TRBJ1-2; D remains ambiguous. The origin of this receptor is an adult in good health. CDR3 nucleotide sequence: TGTGCCAGGGTAACGGTACGGTCGACCTATGGCTACACCTTC. As protein: CARVTVRSTYGYTF.